Reported below is one T cell receptor (beta chain). The antigen it recognizes is unknown. No base qualities exist here, and no much larger clone lies one base off it. Library preparation was by the immunoSEQ multiplex PCR assay. Concerning the study's data processing: To diagnose cytomegalovirus status from the catalog of TCR beta chain sequences, a statistical classification framework was built. The source is immuneACCESS, and TCRdb retained only in-frame sequences with V and J called. Part of the clones is not carried over; for the studies checked, unresolved V genes explain less than half of this, and the remainder is unexplained. Clone size and V and J calls were adopted from that table, with D and trimming inferred from the DNA. This sample comprises 130,000 to 150,000 clones, around 89% of them detected only once. The top ten clonotypes cover about 6.7% of the sample. These data come from a study of cytomegalovirus exposure and HLA in healthy donors (dated by TCRdb to 2017 to 2019). For the study in its entirety: According to a later analysis, one platform produced both the 100 to 150 validation repertoires and the approximately 600 repertoires of the first cohort. The study aimed to test whether signatures of past pathogen exposure could be identified by cataloging public T cell receptors. Along with the roughly 610-subject first cohort, a separate validation cohort of around 120 different subjects was used. To predict cytomegalovirus infection status, the study combined high-throughput TCR immunosequencing, statistical association of individual TCRs with disease status, and machine learning.

The full study reports these points: In a later analysis, TCRs clustered in the first cohort were found to also tend to co-occur in the approximately 120 validation repertoires, with 85% to 95% of cluster scores above 0. In the study, some 180 TCR beta chains were listed as associated with cytomegalovirus. The authors suggested that the approach could potentially be extended to other disease states and immunological phenotypes. Cytomegalovirus status was reported to be diagnosed by the classifier with high specificity and sensitivity in both the original and validation cohorts. Three of the identified cytomegalovirus-associated TCR beta chains were confirmed in vitro to be specific for cytomegalovirus antigens. A later analysis lacked HLA typing for the validation cohort, so it scored co-occurrence in that cohort across all 120 repertoires. While some public TCRs were present in many individuals, most TCR sequences turned up only very rarely across donors.

The trim is 6 bases for V and 4 bases for J, with a gap of 12 bases between the germline ends. The CDR3, cysteine through phenylalanine, is 13 amino acids long. Just CDR3 DNA is preserved here, 39 bases in frame from base 1. The germline V gene gives CDR1 as SGHVS and CDR2 as FNYEAQ. The donors were included in the validation cohort of around 120 subjects, a group kept apart from the roughly 700-subject first cohort. Sequencing was carried out using PBMCs. Recombination joined TRBV7-6 with TRBJ2-5; TRBD2 is perhaps the D gene, given 6 matching bases. This clonotype was sampled from a woman between 25 and 40 years old in good health and CMV-seropositive. DNA sequence: TGTGCCAGCAGTCTACGGGGAGGAGAGACCCAGTACTTC. It is translated as CASSLRGGETQYF.